The next 17 T cell receptor beta chains were all read from a single sample in a study of T cell changes during pregnancy in multiple sclerosis. Sequenced by immunoSEQ multiplex PCR; TCRdb stores in-frame clones only, minus some. The table includes tens of thousands of clones, 85% to 95% detected once. The sequencing here drew on peripheral blood, taken in the third trimester of pregnancy. These receptors came from a female donor with multiple sclerosis, enrolled in a pregnancy study.

This chain uses TRBV21-1 with TRBJ1-1; whether TRBD1, the table's D call, matches the DNA was not checked. TRBV21-1 is recorded as a pseudogene. The CDR3 contains 15 residues. CDR3 loop: CASSRGQLMNTEAFF. The CDR3 nucleotides read TGTGCCAGCAGCAGGGGACAGTTAATGAACACTGAAGCTTTCTTT.

This chain joins TRBV27 and TRBJ1-1, with 7 bases fitting TRBD1. The ends lost 5 bases at V and 0 bases at J; junction bases unmatched: 6. Germline assignment: CDR1 MNHEY and CDR2 SMNVEV (reference sequence). The CDR3 covers 15 residues. The CDR3 protein is CASSVRQGMNTEAFF. The CDR3 DNA follows: TGTGCCAGCAGTGTAAGACAGGGTATGAACACTGAAGCTTTCTTT.

The J gene is TRBJ1-2, the V gene TRBV5-4, with 9 positions matching TRBD1. Germline CDR1 SGHNT, CDR2 YYREEE (reference sequence). This CDR3 is built from 15 residues. V dropped 3 bases and J dropped 1; count of bases not matched to a gene: 4. In nucleotides, the CDR3 is TGTGCCAGCAGCTCAGGACAGGGGAGTAACTATGGCTACACCTTC. Amino acids: CASSSGQGSNYGYTF.

The J gene is TRBJ2-5, the V gene TRBV10-1; 9 nucleotides agree with TRBD2. The trim removed 5 bases at V and 3 bases at J, leaving 10 bases unmatched. The CDR3 totals 16 residues. The germline V gene encodes CDR1 WNHNN and CDR2 SYGVQD (reference sequence). The CDR3 reads CASSSGRLAAKETQYF. The CDR3, as DNA: TGCGCCAGCAGTTCAGGGAGACTAGCGGCCAAAGAGACCCAGTACTTC.

This chain uses TRBV30 with TRBJ2-7, with 7 bases fitting TRBD2. Germline V CDR1 and CDR2: GTSNPN, SVGIG (reference sequence). The J segment lost 2 bases and the V segment lost 1 base, leaving 11 bases of the junction unmatched. CDR3 length: 16 residues. The CDR3 loop reads CAWSGGGWDGPYEQYF. For the CDR3, the DNA is TGTGCCTGGAGTGGGGGGGGATGGGACGGACCCTACGAGCAGTACTTC.

CDR3 residues: CASSPRGGENTEAFF. CDR3 nucleotide sequence: TGTGCCAGCAGCCCTCGCGGAGGAGAGAACACTGAAGCTTTCTTT. V gene TRBV7-2 combines with J gene TRBJ1-1; D unresolved. Trimming cost V 5 bases and J 1 base, with 14 bases left between them. Germline values: CDR1 SGHTA, CDR2 FQGNSA. The CDR3 has 15 residues.

The rearrangement uses TRBV6-6 and TRBJ2-2; D may be TRBD2 (5 bases). The CDR3 spans 15 residues. The ends were cut back, 2 bases at V and 6 bases at J, with 13 bases in the middle. Per germline, CDR1 MNHNY and CDR2 SVGAGI (reference sequence). CDR3 DNA: TGTGCCAGCAGTTACCCCTTTCGGGATCCCGGGGAGCTGTTTTTT. Encoded protein: CASSYPFRDPGELFF.

V gene TRBV11-3 combines with J gene TRBJ1-1, with 10 bases identical to TRBD1. The CDR3 has 14 amino acids. After removal of 5 bases from V and 4 bases from J, the junction contained 4 bases not matched to a gene. The germline V gene has CDR1 SGHNT and CDR2 YENEEA. The CDR3 loop is CASSRGQGGTEAFF. The DNA for the CDR3 is TGTGCCAGCAGCAGAGGACAGGGGGGCACTGAAGCTTTCTTT. Supplemented by reference TRBV11-3 and TRBJ1-1, the full variable domain reads EAGVVQSPRYKIIEKKQPVAFWCNPISGHNTLYWYLQNLGQGPELLIRYENEEAVDDSQLPKDRFSAERLKGVDSTLKIQPAELGDSAVYLCASSRGQGGTEAFFGQGTRLTVV.

The J gene is TRBJ2-5, the V gene TRBV10-1; 12 bases match TRBD1. The CDR3 is made up of 16 amino acids. Trimming at V came to 6 bases and at J to 5 bases, leaving 10 bases not matched to a gene. Germline lookup yields CDR1 WNHNN and CDR2 SYGVQD (reference sequence). CDR3 in amino acids: CASSRRGTGGFETQYF. The CDR3 nucleotides read TGCGCCAGCAGCCGCCGCGGGACAGGGGGCTTCGAGACCCAGTACTTC.

The J gene is TRBJ2-3, the V gene TRBV6-5; a possible D gene is TRBD2 (7 bases). CDR1 is MNHEY, CDR2 SVGAGI, per germline. The CDR3 length is 14 residues. Trimming cost V 1 base and J 8 bases, with 13 bases left between them. CDR3 nucleotides: TGTGCCAGCAGTTACTTGGGGGGGCTGGGTACGCAGTATTTT. Translation gives CASSYLGGLGTQYF.

This clone was observed a single time. CDR3 protein: CASSPSGSTDTQYF. CDR3 coding DNA: TGTGCCAGCAGTCCTAGCGGGAGTACAGATACGCAGTATTTT. V and J are TRBV11-2 and TRBJ2-3; TRBD2 aligns across 10 bases. The germline gives CDR1 SGHAT, CDR2 FQNNGV. Unmatched junction bases numbered 3, after V lost 6 bases and J lost 3 bases. The CDR3 is 14 amino acids. The full variable domain, completed using reference TRBV11-2 and TRBJ2-3, is EAGVAQSPRYKIIEKRQSVAFWCNPISGHATLYWYQQILGQGPKLLIQFQNNGVVDDSQLPKDRFSAERLKGVDSTLKIQPAKLEDSAVYLCASSPSGSTDTQYFGPGTRLTVL.

V is TRBV28 and J is TRBJ2-2; tentatively, D is TRBD1 (6 bases). CDR1 is MDHEN, CDR2 SYDVKM, per germline. The germline V and J ends were trimmed by 3 bases and 3 bases, with 14 bases remaining between them. The CDR3 spans 16 residues. This CDR3 is CASSFARGTYTGELFF. For the CDR3, the DNA is TGTGCCAGCAGTTTTGCGAGGGGGACGTACACCGGGGAGCTGTTTTTT.

In the case of this clone: A junction boundary mismatches the germline segment, possibly from a read error. The chain recombines TRBV6-1 with TRBJ2-1, with D possibly being TRBD2 (5 bases). CDR1 MNHNS and CDR2 SASEGT come from the germline V gene. The CDR3 has 12 residues. For the CDR3, the DNA is TGTGCCAGCAGTGCCGACTACTATGAGCAGTTCTTC. Translation: CASSADYYEQFF.

This clone appeared once. The chain combines TRBV12-5 with TRBJ1-1; D is unclear. V dropped 6 bases and J dropped 5 bases, with 10 bases sitting between them. Germline lookup yields CDR1 LGHNT and CDR2 FRNRAP. The CDR3 consists of 12 residues. For the CDR3, the DNA is TGTGCTAGTGGCCTACCGGGTACTGAAGCTTTCTTT. This sequence encodes CASGLPGTEAFF.

This chain connects TRBV19 to TRBJ1-5; the match to TRBD1 covers 8 bases. J was trimmed by 5 bases and V by 3 bases; bases with no gene match: 12. The CDR3 sequence is 17 residues long. Germline loops: CDR1 LNHDA, CDR2 SQIVND (reference sequence). This CDR3 is CASSIREAGGEDQPQHF. The CDR3 DNA is TGTGCCAGTAGTATTAGAGAAGCAGGGGGCGAGGATCAGCCCCAGCATTTT.

The CDR3: CASSPPADAYEQYF. DNA of the CDR3: TGTGCCAGCTCACCACCGGCGGATGCCTACGAGCAGTACTTC. This chain connects TRBV18 to TRBJ2-7; D not certain. The length of the CDR3 is 14 residues. Trimming removed 0 bases at V and 2 bases at J, with 8 bases between. In germline, CDR1 is KGHSH, CDR2 LQKENI.

The chain carries TRBV5-1 and TRBJ2-3; 8 bases are shared with TRBD1. Germline CDR1 is SGHRS and CDR2 is YFSETQ. The CDR3 totals 16 residues. Trimming removed 0 bases from V and 1 base from J; junction bases left unmatched: 4. The CDR3 loop is CASSLGQGFGTDTQYF. The CDR3, as DNA: TGCGCCAGCAGCTTGGGACAGGGGTTCGGCACAGATACGCAGTATTTT.